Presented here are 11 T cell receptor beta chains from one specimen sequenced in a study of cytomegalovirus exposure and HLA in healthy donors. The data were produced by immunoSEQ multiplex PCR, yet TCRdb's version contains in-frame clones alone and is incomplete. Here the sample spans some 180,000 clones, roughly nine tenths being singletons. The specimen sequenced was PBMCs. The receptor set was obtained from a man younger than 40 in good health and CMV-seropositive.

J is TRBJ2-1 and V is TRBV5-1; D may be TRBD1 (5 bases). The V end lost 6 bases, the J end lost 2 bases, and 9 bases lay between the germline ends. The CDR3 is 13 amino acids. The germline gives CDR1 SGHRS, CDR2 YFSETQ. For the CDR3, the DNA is TGCGCCAGCACCCAGGGAACCTACAATGAGCAGTTCTTC. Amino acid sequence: CASTQGTYNEQFF.

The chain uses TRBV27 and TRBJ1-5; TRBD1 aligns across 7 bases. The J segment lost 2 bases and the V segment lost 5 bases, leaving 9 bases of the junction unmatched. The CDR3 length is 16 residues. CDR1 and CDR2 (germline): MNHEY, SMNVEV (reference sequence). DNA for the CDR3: TGTGCCAGCAGTCCCTCGACAGGGCCGGGCAATCAGCCCCAGCATTTT. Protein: CASSPSTGPGNQPQHF.

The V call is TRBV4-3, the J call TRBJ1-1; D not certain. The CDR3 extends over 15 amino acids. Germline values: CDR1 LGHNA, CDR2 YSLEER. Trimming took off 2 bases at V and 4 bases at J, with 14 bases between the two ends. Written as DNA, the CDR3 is TGCGCCAGCAGCCAATCTGGGCTCCAGAGCACTGAAGCTTTCTTT. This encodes CASSQSGLQSTEAFF.

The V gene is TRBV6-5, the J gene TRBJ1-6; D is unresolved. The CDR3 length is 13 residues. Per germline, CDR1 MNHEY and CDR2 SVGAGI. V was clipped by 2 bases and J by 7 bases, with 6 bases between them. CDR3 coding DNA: TGTGCCAGCAGTTACACTTACAATTCACCCCTCCACTTT. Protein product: CASSYTYNSPLHF.

This chain's CDR3 is CASSEATGADEQFF. The CDR3, as DNA: TGCGCCAGCAGCGAAGCCACAGGGGCAGATGAGCAGTTCTTC. This chain connects TRBV4-1 to TRBJ2-1, with 7 positions matching TRBD1. The ends lost 5 bases at V and 8 bases at J; junction bases unmatched: 9. This CDR3 comprises 14 residues. The germline V gene has CDR1 MGHRA and CDR2 YSYEKL.

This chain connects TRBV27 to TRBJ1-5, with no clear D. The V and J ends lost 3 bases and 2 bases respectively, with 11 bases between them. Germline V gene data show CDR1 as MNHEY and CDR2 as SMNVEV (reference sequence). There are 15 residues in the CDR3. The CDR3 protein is CASSLNVQGNQPQHF. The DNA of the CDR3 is TGTGCCAGCAGTTTGAACGTCCAAGGCAATCAGCCCCAGCATTTT.

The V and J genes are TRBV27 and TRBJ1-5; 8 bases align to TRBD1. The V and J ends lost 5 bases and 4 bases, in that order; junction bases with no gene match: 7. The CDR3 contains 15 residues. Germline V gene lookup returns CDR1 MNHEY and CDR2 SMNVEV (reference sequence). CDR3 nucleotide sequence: TGTGCCAGCAGTGTCGGGACAGGTAGGAATCAGCCCCAGCATTTT. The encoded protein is CASSVGTGRNQPQHF.

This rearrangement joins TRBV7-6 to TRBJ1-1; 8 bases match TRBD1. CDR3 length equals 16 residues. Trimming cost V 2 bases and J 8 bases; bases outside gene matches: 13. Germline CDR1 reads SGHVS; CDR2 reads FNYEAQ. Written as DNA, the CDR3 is TGTGCCAGCAGCTTAAGGGGTGGGCAGGGGGCGATGGAAGCTTTCTTT. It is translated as CASSLRGGQGAMEAFF.

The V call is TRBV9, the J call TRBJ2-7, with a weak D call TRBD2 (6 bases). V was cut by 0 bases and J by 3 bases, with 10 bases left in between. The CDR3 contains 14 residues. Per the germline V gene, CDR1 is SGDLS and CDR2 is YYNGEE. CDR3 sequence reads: CASSVGVGGYEQYF. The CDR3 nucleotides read TGTGCCAGCAGCGTAGGTGTGGGGGGCTACGAGCAGTACTTC. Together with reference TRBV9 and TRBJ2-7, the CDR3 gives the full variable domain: DSGVTQTPKHLITATGQRVTLRCSPRSGDLSVYWYQQSLDQGLQFLIQYYNGEERAKGNILERFSAQQFPDLHSELNLSSLELGDSALYFCASSVGVGGYEQYFGPGTRLTVT.

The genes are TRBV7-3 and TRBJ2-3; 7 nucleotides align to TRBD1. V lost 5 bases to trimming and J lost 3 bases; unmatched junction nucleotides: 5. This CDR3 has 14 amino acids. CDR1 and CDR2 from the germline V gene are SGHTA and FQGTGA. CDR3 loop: CASSPSTGTDTQYF. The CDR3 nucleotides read TGTGCCAGCAGCCCTTCGACAGGGACAGATACGCAGTATTTT.

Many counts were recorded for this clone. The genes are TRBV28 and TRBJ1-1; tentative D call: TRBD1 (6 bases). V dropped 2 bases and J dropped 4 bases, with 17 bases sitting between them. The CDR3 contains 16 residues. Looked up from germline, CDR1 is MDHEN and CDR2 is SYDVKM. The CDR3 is CASSLPSDRLFTEAFF. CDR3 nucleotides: TGTGCCAGCAGTTTACCCTCTGACAGGTTATTCACTGAAGCTTTCTTT. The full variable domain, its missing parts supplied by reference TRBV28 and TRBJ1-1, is DVKVTQSSRYLVKRTGEKVFLECVQDMDHENMFWYRQDPGLGLRLIYFSYDVKMKEKGDIPEGYSVSREKKERFSLILESASTNQTSMYLCASSLPSDRLFTEAFFGQGTRLTVV.